This T cell receptor beta chain appears in the sequencing data of a study of blood T cell repertoires in COVID-19. Across the whole study: The origin of the acute and convalescent COVID-19 samples was the United States, Italy and Spain. T cells, B-cell-depleted T cells, or PBMCs provided the cDNA or gDNA that served as material.

Per the original data handling: Estimation of nucleated cell counts relied on the amplification of reference gene primers. Profiled with immunoSEQ multiplex PCR; TCRdb holds only in-frame clones, not every one. The V and J calls and the clone size are those of that table, but D and trimming were determined from the DNA. The data hold 140,000 to 150,000 clones, with more than 70% observed a single time. Germline values: CDR1 SEHNR, CDR2 FQNEAQ (reference sequence). V was pared by 1 base and J by 2 bases, with 6 bases of the junction left unmatched. The CDR3 is 16 amino acids. The chain carries TRBV7-9 and TRBJ1-2; 8 nucleotides agree with TRBD1. The origin of this receptor is a woman in her 50s with acute or convalescent COVID-19. Sequenced sample: peripheral blood. The CDR3 loop is CASSLDRQGSNYGYTF. CDR3 in DNA: TGTGCCAGCAGCTTAGATAGACAGGGGAGCAACTATGGCTACACCTTC. Variable domain in full (rest from reference TRBV7-9 and TRBJ1-2): DTGVSQNPRHKITKRGQNVTFRCDPISEHNRLYWYRQTLGQGPEFLTYFQNEAQLEKSRLLSDRFSAERPKGSFSTLEIQRTEQGDSAMYLCASSLDRQGSNYGYTFGSGTRLTVV.